These 17 T cell receptor beta chains share one sample of origin, sequenced in a study of shared clonotypes between healthy human individuals. This table comes from immunoSEQ multiplex PCR, and its TCRdb copy is limited to in-frame clones, with some not included. Of about 2.4 million clones in the sample, 80% to 95% are singletons; the top ten hold 0.36%. Sequenced input: naive CD4+ T cells from PBMCs. Described subset: CD45RA+ positively selected. Receptors were obtained from a man aged 18 to 35 in good health. Some clones in this sample may be carry-over from other donors' samples.

The genes are TRBV4-1 and TRBJ2-5, with 9 bases lining up with TRBD1. V shed 6 bases and J 5 bases; nucleotides not matched to a gene: 4. Germline values: CDR1 MGHRA, CDR2 YSYEKL. The CDR3 extends over 13 amino acids. The CDR3 nucleotides are TGCGCCAGCAGACGGACAGGGGTGGAGACCCAGTACTTC. This encodes CASRRTGVETQYF.

The CDR3 bases are TGCGCCAGCAGCTTGGTGGGACAGGGGCTATCCGGGGAGCTGTTTTTT. Translation: CASSLVGQGLSGELFF. The rearrangement uses TRBV5-1 and TRBJ2-2; TRBD1 matches 10 bases. The germline V gene encodes CDR1 SGHRS and CDR2 YFSETQ. The CDR3 has 16 amino acids. J gave up 6 bases and V 0 bases, and 5 bases lay outside the gene matches.

This clone was counted a single time. This chain uses TRBV18 with TRBJ1-1; D is unresolved. The CDR3 loop spans 12 amino acids. Trimming left V 6 bases short and J 2 bases short, with 7 bases between. CDR1 KGHSH and CDR2 LQKENI come from the germline V gene. Written as DNA, the CDR3 is TGTGCCAGCTCCGCCGTAAACACTGAAGCTTTCTTT. Translated, it gives CASSAVNTEAFF.

V is TRBV27 and J is TRBJ2-3; 7 positions match TRBD2. The CDR3 extends over 12 amino acids. CDR1 and CDR2 from the germline V gene are MNHEY and SMNVEV (reference sequence). Trimming took 3 bases from V and 8 from J; bases not matched to a gene: 2. The chain's CDR3 is CASSFREGTQYF. In DNA, the CDR3 is TGTGCCAGCAGTTTCAGGGAGGGTACGCAGTATTTT.

Worth noting for this clone: Other DNA sequences of this sample code for an identical CDR3. The V gene is TRBV2, the J gene TRBJ2-7; D remains unclear. There are 12 residues in the CDR3. The V end lost 4 bases, the J end lost 0 bases, and 4 bases lay between the germline ends. Per germline, CDR1 SNHLY and CDR2 FYNNEI. The CDR3 DNA sequence: TGTGCCAGCAGTGGTAGCTCCTACGAGCAGTACTTC. Its protein is CASSGSSYEQYF. Supplemented by reference TRBV2 and TRBJ2-7, the full variable domain reads EPEVTQTPSHQVTQMGQEVILRCVPISNHLYFYWYRQILGQKVEFLVSFYNNEISEKSEIFDDQFSVERPDGSNFTLKIRSTKLEDSAMYFCASSGSSYEQYFGPGTRLTVT.

V gene TRBV5-4 combines with J gene TRBJ2-1; D remains unclear. V was trimmed by 1 base and J by 0 bases, leaving 8 bases between them. This CDR3 comprises 15 residues. Germline V gene sequence: CDR1 SGHNT, CDR2 YYREEE (reference sequence). The CDR3 DNA reads as TGTGCCAGCAGCTTGCGCTTGAGCTCCTACAATGAGCAGTTCTTC. It translates to CASSLRLSSYNEQFF.

This chain uses TRBV6-1 with TRBJ2-2, with 10 bases identical to TRBD1. This CDR3 spans 16 amino acids. Looked up from germline, CDR1 is MNHNS and CDR2 is SASEGT. Trimming took 4 bases from V and 4 from J; bases not matched to a gene: 6. CDR3 sequence: CASSGQGAGSTGELFF. Written as DNA, the CDR3 is TGTGCCAGCAGTGGACAGGGGGCCGGGAGCACCGGGGAGCTGTTTTTT.

This rearrangement joins TRBV28 to TRBJ1-4, with TRBD1 identical over 8 bases. Germline V gives CDR1 MDHEN, CDR2 SYDVKM. The CDR3 runs 15 residues. Trimming took 5 bases from V and 2 from J; bases not matched to a gene: 4. The chain's CDR3 is CASSIRQGTNEKLFF. The CDR3, as DNA: TGTGCCAGCAGTATTCGACAGGGGACTAATGAAAAACTGTTTTTT. The complete variable domain, with remaining parts taken from reference TRBV28 and TRBJ1-4, reads DVKVTQSSRYLVKRTGEKVFLECVQDMDHENMFWYRQDPGLGLRLIYFSYDVKMKEKGDIPEGYSVSREKKERFSLILESASTNQTSMYLCASSIRQGTNEKLFFGSGTQLSVL.

Details on this clone: Other DNA sequences in this specimen translate into the identical CDR3. The chain links TRBV5-1 to TRBJ1-2; the D is unclear. The CDR3 spans 13 residues. The germline V and J ends were trimmed by 1 base and 3 bases, with 7 bases remaining between them. The germline gives CDR1 SGHRS, CDR2 YFSETQ. The DNA for the CDR3 is TGCGCCAGCAGCTTGCGGGCGGACTATGGCTACACCTTC. It specifies CASSLRADYGYTF.

This clone was observed once. The V gene is TRBV7-3, the J gene TRBJ2-7, with D perhaps being TRBD1 or TRBD2 (5 bases each). In germline, CDR1 is SGHTA, CDR2 FQGTGA. This CDR3 spans 14 amino acids. V was shortened by 5 bases and J by 5 bases, with 16 bases between the two germline ends. CDR3 sequence reads: CASSRTGAQDEQYF. The CDR3 DNA sequence: TGTGCCAGCAGCCGCACCGGGGCCCAGGACGAGCAGTACTTC.

Turning to this clone: This sample also contains other DNA sequences that code for the same CDR3. The genes are TRBV15 and TRBJ1-5, with D perhaps TRBD1 (6 bases). The CDR3 is made up of 16 amino acids. CDR1 LNHNV and CDR2 YYDKDF come from the germline V gene (reference sequence). The V and J ends lost 0 bases and 1 base respectively, with 10 bases between them. Here the CDR3 DNA reads TGTGCCACCAGCAGAGATGGGGGCGCCAGCAATCAGCCCCAGCATTTT. Encoded protein: CATSRDGGASNQPQHF.

In the case of this clone: Other DNA sequences in the same sample also yield this CDR3. The chain is built from TRBV29-1 and TRBJ1-2; no clear D. This CDR3 spans 10 amino acids. Germline-derived CDR1 and CDR2 are SQVTM and ANQGSEA. The ends were cut back, 4 bases at V and 6 bases at J, with 6 bases in the middle. This CDR3 reads CSVGTDGYTF. DNA of the CDR3: TGCAGCGTTGGAACTGATGGCTACACCTTC. The full variable domain, with the rest looked up from reference TRBV29-1 and TRBJ1-2, is SAVISQKPSRDICQRGTSLTIQCQVDSQVTMMFWYRQQPGQSLTLIATANQGSEATYESGFVIDKFPISRPNLTFSTLTVSNMSPEDSSIYLCSVGTDGYTFGSGTRLTVV.

This chain uses TRBV30 with TRBJ1-4, with D possibly being TRBD1 (5 bases). The CDR3 covers 13 residues. Trimming stripped 3 bases from V and 14 bases from J, with 19 bases between. Germline CDR1 reads GTSNPN; CDR2 reads SVGIG (reference sequence). CDR3 nucleotide sequence: TGTGCCTGGAGCCGCGGGGCGGCGGACATCCTGTTTTTT. Protein: CAWSRGAADILFF.

A single count supports this clone. The CDR3 nucleotides are TGCGCCAGCAGCTTGGGACAGGCCCTCTCTGGTGGCCTATATTTT. Encoded protein: CASSLGQALSGGLYF. The J gene is TRBJ1-3, the V gene TRBV5-1; D perhaps matches TRBD1 (6 bases). Germline V lookup: CDR1 SGHRS, CDR2 YFSETQ. The CDR3 sequence is 15 residues long. The V and J ends lost 0 bases and 14 bases respectively, with 21 bases between them.

The J gene is TRBJ2-1, the V gene TRBV5-1, with TRBD2 matching over 14 bases. This CDR3 has 15 amino acids. V dropped 4 bases and J dropped 9; count of bases not matched to a gene: 6. Germline loops: CDR1 SGHRS, CDR2 YFSETQ. Written as DNA, the CDR3 is TGCGCCAGCAGCAAGGGACTAGCGGGAGTGACTGAGCAGTTCTTC. This translates into CASSKGLAGVTEQFF.

The chain is built from TRBV7-2 and TRBJ2-5; no definite D call. Deletions cut 1 base from V and 7 bases from J, with 10 bases between. This CDR3 has 13 residues. CDR1 is SGHTA, CDR2 FQGNSA, per germline. This CDR3 reads CASSLVPKGTQYF. The CDR3 nucleotides are TGTGCCAGCAGCTTAGTACCGAAGGGGACCCAGTACTTC. Drawing the rest from reference TRBV7-2 and TRBJ2-5, the complete variable domain is GAGVSQSPSNKVTEKGKDVELRCDPISGHTALYWYRQSLGQGLEFLIYFQGNSAPDKSGLPSDRFSAERTGGSVSTLTIQRTQQEDSAVYLCASSLVPKGTQYFGPGTRLLVL.

The chain links TRBV27 to TRBJ1-3; TRBD1 might be the D (5 bases). Germline lookup yields CDR1 MNHEY and CDR2 SMNVEV (reference sequence). Trimming pared 8 bases from V and 1 base from J, leaving 15 bases between. The CDR3 has 15 residues. The CDR3 region has the DNA TGTGCCAGCGGGCGGGGGGGTTCTTCTGGAAACACCATATATTTT. The encoded protein is CASGRGGSSGNTIYF.